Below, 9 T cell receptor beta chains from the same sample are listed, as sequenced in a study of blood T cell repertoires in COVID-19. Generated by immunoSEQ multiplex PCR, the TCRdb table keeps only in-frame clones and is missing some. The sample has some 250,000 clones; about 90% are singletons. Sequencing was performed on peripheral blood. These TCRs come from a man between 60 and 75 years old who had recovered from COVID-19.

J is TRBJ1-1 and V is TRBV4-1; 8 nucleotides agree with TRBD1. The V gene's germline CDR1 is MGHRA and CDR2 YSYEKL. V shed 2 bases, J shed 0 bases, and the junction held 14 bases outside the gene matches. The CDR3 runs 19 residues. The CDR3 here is CASSQWHSAGGNVNTEAFF. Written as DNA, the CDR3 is TGCGCCAGCAGCCAATGGCATAGTGCAGGGGGCAACGTGAACACTGAAGCTTTCTTT.

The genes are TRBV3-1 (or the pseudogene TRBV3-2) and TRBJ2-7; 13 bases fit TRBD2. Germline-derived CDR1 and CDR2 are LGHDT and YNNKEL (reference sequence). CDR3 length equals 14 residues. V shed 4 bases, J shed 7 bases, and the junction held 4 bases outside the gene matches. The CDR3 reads CASSLTGLAGEQYF. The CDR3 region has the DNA TGTGCCAGCAGCCTTACGGGACTAGCGGGGGAGCAGTACTTC.

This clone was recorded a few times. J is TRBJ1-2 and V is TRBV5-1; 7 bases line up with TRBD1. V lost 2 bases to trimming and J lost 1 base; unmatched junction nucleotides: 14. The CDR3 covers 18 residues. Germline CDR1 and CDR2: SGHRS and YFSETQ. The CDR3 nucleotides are TGCGCCAGCAGCTTTTGGCCCGGGACAGAGAGAAATAACTATGGCTACACCTTC. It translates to CASSFWPGTERNNYGYTF.

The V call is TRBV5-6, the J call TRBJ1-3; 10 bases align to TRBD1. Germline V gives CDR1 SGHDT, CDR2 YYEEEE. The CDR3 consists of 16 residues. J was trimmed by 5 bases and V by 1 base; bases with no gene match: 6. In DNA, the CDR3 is TGTGCCAGCAGCTTGCCCCGACAGGGGGCGAGAAACACCATATATTTT. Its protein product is CASSLPRQGARNTIYF.

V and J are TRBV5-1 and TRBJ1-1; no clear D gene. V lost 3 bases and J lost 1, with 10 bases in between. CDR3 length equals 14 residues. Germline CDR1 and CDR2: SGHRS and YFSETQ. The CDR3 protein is CASSYGGQNTEAFF. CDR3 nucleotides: TGCGCCAGCAGCTATGGAGGCCAGAACACTGAAGCTTTCTTT.

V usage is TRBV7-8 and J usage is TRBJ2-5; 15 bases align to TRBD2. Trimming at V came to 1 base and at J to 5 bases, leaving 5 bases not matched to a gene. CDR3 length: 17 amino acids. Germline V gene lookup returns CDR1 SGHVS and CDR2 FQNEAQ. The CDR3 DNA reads TGTGCCAGCAGCTTAGTTGGGACTAGCGGGGGGAAGGAGACCCAGTACTTC. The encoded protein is CASSLVGTSGGKETQYF.

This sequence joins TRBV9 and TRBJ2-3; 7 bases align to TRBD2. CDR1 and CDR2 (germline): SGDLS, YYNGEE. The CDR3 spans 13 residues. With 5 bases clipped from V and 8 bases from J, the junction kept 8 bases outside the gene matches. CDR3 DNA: TGTGCCAGCAGTCCAGCGGGGCGGGGTACGCAGTATTTT. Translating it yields CASSPAGRGTQYF.

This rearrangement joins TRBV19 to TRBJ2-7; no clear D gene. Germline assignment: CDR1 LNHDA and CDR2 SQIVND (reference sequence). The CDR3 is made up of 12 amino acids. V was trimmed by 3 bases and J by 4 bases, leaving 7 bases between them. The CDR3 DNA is TGTGCCAGTAGTATGGCGGAGTACGAGCAGTACGTC. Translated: CASSMAEYEQYV.

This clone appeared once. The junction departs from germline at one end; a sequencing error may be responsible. The CDR3 is CASTFRLTGTSTGELYF. Written as DNA, the CDR3 is TGTGCCAGCACGTTCCGCCTGACAGGGACCTCAACCGGGGAGCTGTATTTT. The genes are TRBV27 and TRBJ2-2; 7 bases are a match to TRBD1. Germline CDR1 and CDR2: MNHEY and SMNVEV (reference sequence). The CDR3 has 17 residues.